The T cell receptor (beta chain) under discussion was sequenced for a study of control samples from healthy donors and cancer patients. Here immunoSEQ multiplex PCR was the method, and the copy in TCRdb shows in-frame clones only, minus some. The sample has about 110,000 clones, approximately 90% seen once. The sample taken for sequencing was PBMCs. The clonotype comes from a woman aged 55-75 years with lung cancer.

CDR3 sequence reads: CASINRGNTEAFF. CDR3 bases: TGTGCCAGTATTAACAGGGGAAACACTGAAGCTTTCTTT. The rearrangement joins TRBV19 to TRBJ1-1; 7 nucleotides agree with TRBD1. The CDR3 covers 13 residues. V shed 7 bases, J shed 2 bases, and the junction held 4 bases outside the gene matches. Germline V lookup: CDR1 LNHDA, CDR2 SQIVND (reference sequence).